This T cell receptor (beta chain) was identified in a study of shared clonotypes between healthy human individuals. Overall study results and limits: Sharing across a handful of donors was seen in roughly 5% of naive CD4 clonotypes.

Original methodology: In the immunoSEQ data, sequences were junction-only and lacked quality scores, so filtering differed. The table came from immunoSEQ multiplex PCR; TCRdb's copy has only in-frame clones and leaves some out. V, J and clone size are taken as reported in that table, and D and trimming were inferred from the DNA itself. The table includes about 340,000 clones, around 79% detected once. Germline CDR1 reads SEHNR; CDR2 reads FQNEAQ (reference sequence). This CDR3 spans 12 amino acids. V was shortened by 5 bases and J by 7 bases, with 9 bases between the two germline ends. On this clone: Its antigen is not identified.

V and J are TRBV7-9 and TRBJ1-5; the D is unclear. The source is a man aged 30 to 39 in good health. The sample was memory CD4+ T cells sorted from blood. Specified subset: CD45RA-negative fraction. CDR3 DNA: TGTGCCAGCAGCCCGGGAAGACAGCCCCAGCATTTT. This codes for CASSPGRQPQHF.